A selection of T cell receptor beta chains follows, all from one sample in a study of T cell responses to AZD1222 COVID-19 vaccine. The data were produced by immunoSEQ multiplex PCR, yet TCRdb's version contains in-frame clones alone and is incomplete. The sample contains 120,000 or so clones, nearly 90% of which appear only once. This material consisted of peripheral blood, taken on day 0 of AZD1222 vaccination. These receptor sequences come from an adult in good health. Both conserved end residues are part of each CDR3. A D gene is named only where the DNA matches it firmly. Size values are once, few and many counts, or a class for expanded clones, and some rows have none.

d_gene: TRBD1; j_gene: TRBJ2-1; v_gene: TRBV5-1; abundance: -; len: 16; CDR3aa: CASSLDRGLTYNEQFF; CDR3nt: TGCGCCAGCAGCTTGGACAGGGGGTTAACGTACAATGAGCAGTTCTTC
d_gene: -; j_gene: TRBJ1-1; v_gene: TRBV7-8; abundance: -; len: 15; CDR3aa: CASSLYVGVGTEAFF; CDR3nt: TGTGCCAGCAGCTTGTATGTGGGAGTTGGCACTGAAGCTTTCTTT
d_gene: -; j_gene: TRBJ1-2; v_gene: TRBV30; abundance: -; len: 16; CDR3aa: CAWSGPGTGTVYGYTF; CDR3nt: TGTGCCTGGAGTGGACCAGGGACCGGGACGGTCTATGGCTACACCTTC
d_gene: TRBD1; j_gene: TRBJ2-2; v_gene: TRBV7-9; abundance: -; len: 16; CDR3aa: CASSLGAGGDTGELFF; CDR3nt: TGTGCCAGCAGCTTAGGGGCAGGGGGCGACACCGGGGAGCTGTTTTTT
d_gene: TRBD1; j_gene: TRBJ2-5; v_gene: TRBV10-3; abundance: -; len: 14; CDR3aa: CAISGTGTQETQYF; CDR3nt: TGTGCCATCAGTGGGACAGGGACCCAAGAGACCCAGTACTTC
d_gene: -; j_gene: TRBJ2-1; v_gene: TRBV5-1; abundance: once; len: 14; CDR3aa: CVSSLSPGNNEQFF; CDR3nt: TGCGTCAGCAGCTTGTCGCCAGGGAACAATGAGCAGTTCTTC
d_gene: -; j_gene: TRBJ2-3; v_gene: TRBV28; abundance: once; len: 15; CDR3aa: CASSLSGLARDTQYF; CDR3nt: TGTGCCAGCAGTTTGTCGGGGCTCGCACGGGATACGCAGTATTTT
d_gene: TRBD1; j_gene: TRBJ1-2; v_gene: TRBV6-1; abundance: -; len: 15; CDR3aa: CASSEGQPENYGYTF; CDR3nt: TGTGCCAGCAGTGAGGGACAGCCCGAGAACTATGGCTACACCTTC
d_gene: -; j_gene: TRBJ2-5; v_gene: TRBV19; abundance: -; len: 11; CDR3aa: CASSAMETQYF; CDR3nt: TGTGCCAGTAGCGCTATGGAGACCCAGTACTTC
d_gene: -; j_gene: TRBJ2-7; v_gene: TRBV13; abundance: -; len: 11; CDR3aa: CASSLGGEQYF; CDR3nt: TGTGCCAGCAGCTTAGGGGGCGAGCAGTACTTC
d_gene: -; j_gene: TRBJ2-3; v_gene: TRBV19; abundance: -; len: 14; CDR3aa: CASSIGMGLDTQYF; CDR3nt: TGTGCCAGTAGTATAGGTATGGGATTAGATACGCAGTATTTT
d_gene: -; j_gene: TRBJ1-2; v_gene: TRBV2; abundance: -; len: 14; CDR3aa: CAGAHPGEGYGYTF; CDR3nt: TGTGCCGGAGCCCACCCAGGGGAGGGCTATGGCTACACCTTC
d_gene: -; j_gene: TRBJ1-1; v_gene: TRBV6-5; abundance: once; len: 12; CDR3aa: CASRAEYTEAFF; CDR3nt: TGTGCCAGCAGGGCTGAGTACACTGAAGCTTTCTTT
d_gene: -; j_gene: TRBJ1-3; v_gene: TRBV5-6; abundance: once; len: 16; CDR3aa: CASSLGRGEAGNTIYF; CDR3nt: TGTGCCAGCAGCTTGGGACGAGGGGAGGCCGGAAACACCATATATTTT
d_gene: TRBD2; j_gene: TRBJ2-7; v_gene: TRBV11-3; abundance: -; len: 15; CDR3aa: CASSGGLAGAGEQYF; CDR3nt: TGTGCCAGCAGCGGAGGACTAGCGGGAGCGGGAGAGCAGTACTTC
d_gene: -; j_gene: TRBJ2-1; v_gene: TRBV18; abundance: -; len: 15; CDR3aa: CASSPLGGAVNEQFF; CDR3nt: TGTGCCAGCTCACCACTGGGAGGTGCGGTAAATGAGCAGTTCTTC
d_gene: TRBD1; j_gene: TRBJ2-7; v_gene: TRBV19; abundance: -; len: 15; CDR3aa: CASSTTGTGSYEQYF; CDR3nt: TGTGCCAGTAGTACTACCGGGACAGGCTCCTACGAGCAGTACTTC
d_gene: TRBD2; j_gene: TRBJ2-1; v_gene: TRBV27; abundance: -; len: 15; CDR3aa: CASSSLAGGYNEQFF; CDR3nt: TGTGCCAGCAGTTCCCTAGCGGGAGGGTACAATGAGCAGTTCTTC
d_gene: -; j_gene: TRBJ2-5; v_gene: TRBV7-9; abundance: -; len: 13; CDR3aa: CASSLVQQETQYF; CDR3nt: TGTGCCAGCAGCTTAGTACAGCAAGAGACCCAGTACTTC
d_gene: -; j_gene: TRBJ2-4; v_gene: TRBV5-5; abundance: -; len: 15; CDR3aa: CASSLGGGRKNIQYF; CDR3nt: TGTGCCAGCAGCTTGGGTGGGGGGCGCAAAAACATTCAGTACTTC
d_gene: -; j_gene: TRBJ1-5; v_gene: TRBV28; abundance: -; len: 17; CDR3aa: CASSNRVGASINQPQHF; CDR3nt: TGTGCCAGCAGCAATAGGGTCGGGGCTTCAATCAATCAGCCCCAGCATTTT
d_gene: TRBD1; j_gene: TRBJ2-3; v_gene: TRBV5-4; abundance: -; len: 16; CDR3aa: CASSMPPGQGPDTQYF; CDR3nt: TGTGCCAGCAGTATGCCTCCGGGACAGGGGCCAGATACGCAGTATTTT
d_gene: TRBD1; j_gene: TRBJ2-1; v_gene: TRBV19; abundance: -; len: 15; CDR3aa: CASRVGDRGRNEQFF; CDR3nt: TGTGCCAGTAGAGTCGGGGACAGGGGGCGGAATGAGCAGTTCTTC
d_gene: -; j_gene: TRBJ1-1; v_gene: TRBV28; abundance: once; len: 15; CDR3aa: CASHSGRPLNTEAFF; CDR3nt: TGTGCCAGTCATTCGGGGAGGCCGTTGAACACTGAAGCTTTCTTT
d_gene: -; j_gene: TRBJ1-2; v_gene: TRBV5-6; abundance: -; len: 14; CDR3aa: CASSLAQGLDGYTF; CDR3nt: TGTGCCAGCAGCTTGGCCCAGGGTTTGGATGGCTACACCTTC
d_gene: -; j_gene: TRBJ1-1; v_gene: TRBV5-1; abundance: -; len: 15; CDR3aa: CASSRSLQGGTEAFF; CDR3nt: TGCGCCAGCAGCAGGTCGCTTCAGGGCGGCACTGAAGCTTTCTTT
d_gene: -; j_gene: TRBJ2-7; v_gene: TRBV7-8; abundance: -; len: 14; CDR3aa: CASSTIQSLYEQYF; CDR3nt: TGTGCCAGCAGCACAATACAGAGCCTCTACGAGCAGTACTTC
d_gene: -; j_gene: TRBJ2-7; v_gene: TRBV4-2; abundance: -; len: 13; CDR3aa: CASSQGTVYEQYF; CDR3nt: TGTGCCAGCAGCCAAGGGACAGTCTACGAGCAGTACTTC
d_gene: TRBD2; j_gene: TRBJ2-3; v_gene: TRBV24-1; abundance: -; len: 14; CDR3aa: CATRTSGGTDTQYF; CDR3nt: TGTGCCACAAGGACTAGCGGGGGAACAGATACGCAGTATTTT
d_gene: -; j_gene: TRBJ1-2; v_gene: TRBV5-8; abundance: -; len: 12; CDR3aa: CASSLPYYGYTF; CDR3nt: TGTGCCAGCAGCTTGCCCTACTATGGCTACACCTTC
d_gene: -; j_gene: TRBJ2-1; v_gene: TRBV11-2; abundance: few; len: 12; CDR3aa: CASSSTGREQFF; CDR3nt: TGTGCCAGCAGCTCTACAGGTAGGGAGCAGTTCTTC
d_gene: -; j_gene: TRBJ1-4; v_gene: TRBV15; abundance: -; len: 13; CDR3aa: CATGAITNEKLFF; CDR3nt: TGTGCCACCGGGGCGATAACTAATGAAAAACTGTTTTTT
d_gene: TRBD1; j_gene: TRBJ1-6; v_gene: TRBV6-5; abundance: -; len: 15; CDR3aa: CASSYGDRGDSPLHF; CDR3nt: TGTGCCAGCAGTTACGGGGACAGGGGGGATTCACCCCTCCACTTT
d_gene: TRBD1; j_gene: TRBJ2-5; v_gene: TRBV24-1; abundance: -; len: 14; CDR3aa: CATSGGQPGETQYF; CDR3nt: TGTGCCACCAGTGGGGGACAGCCCGGGGAGACCCAGTACTTC
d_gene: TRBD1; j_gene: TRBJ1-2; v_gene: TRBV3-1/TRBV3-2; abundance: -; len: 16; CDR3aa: CASSQVAGQGNYGYTF; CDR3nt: TGTGCCAGCAGCCAAGTCGCGGGACAGGGGAACTATGGCTACACCTTC
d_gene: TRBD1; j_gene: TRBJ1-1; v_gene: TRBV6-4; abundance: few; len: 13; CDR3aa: CASSLTGGTEAFF; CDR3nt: TGTGCCAGCAGTTTGACAGGGGGCACTGAAGCTTTCTTT
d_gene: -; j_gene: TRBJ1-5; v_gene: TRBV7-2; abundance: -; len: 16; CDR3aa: CASSPSGPWTNQPQHF; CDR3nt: TGTGCCAGCAGCCCATCAGGCCCGTGGACCAATCAGCCCCAGCATTTT
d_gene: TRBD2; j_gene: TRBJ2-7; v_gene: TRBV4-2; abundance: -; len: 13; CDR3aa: CASSPGTTYEQYF; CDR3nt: TGTGCCAGCAGCCCGGGGACTACCTACGAGCAGTACTTC
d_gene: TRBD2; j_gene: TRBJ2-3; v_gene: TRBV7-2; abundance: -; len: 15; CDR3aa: CASSSTLAGGQAQYF; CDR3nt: TGTGCCAGCAGCTCGACCCTAGCGGGGGGGCAGGCGCAGTATTTT
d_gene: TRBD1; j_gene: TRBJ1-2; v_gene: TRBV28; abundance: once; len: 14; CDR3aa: CASSSGQGDYGYTF; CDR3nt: TGTGCCAGCAGTTCCGGACAGGGAGACTATGGCTACACCTTC
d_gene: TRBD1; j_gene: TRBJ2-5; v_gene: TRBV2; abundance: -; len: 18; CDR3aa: CASRRNSLGTGYQETQYF; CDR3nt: TGTGCCAGCAGGAGGAACTCTCTCGGGACAGGTTACCAAGAGACCCAGTACTTC
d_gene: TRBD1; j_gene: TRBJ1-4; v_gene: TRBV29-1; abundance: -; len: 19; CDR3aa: CSVEAMGQPQDKTNEKLFF; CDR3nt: TGCAGCGTTGAAGCTATGGGACAGCCTCAAGATAAAACTAATGAAAAACTGTTTTTT
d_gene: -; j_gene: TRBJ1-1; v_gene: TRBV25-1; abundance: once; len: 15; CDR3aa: CASSDTTRGDSEAFF; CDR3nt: TGTGCCAGCAGTGACACCACGCGGGGGGATTCTGAAGCTTTCTTT
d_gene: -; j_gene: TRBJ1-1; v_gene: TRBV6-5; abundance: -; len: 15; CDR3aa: CASSPAKAHNTEAFF; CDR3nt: TGTGCCAGCAGCCCGGCGAAGGCCCATAACACTGAAGCTTTCTTT
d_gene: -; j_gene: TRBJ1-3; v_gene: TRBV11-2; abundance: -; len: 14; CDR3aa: CASSLWGLLNTIYF; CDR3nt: TGTGCCAGCAGCTTATGGGGCCTTCTGAACACCATATATTTT
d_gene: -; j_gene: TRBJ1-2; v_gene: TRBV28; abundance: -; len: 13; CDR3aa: CASSPRGGLGYTF; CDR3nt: TGTGCCAGCAGCCCCCGGGGGGGGCTTGGCTACACCTTC
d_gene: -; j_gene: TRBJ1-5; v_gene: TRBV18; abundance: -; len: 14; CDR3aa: CASSPGGPNQPQHF; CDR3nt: TGTGCCAGCTCACCAGGGGGCCCAAATCAGCCCCAGCATTTT
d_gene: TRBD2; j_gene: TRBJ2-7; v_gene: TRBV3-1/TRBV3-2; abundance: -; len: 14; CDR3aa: CASSRLGGVNEQYF; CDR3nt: TGTGCCAGCAGCCGGCTTGGGGGGGTCAACGAGCAGTACTTC
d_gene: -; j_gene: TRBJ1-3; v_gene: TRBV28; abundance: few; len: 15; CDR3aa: CASSLARRSGNTIYF; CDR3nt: TGTGCCAGCAGTTTAGCCCGGCGGTCTGGAAACACCATATATTTT